This is a list of T cell receptor beta chains from one sample in a study of cytomegalovirus exposure and HLA in healthy donors. Libraries were prepared by immunoSEQ multiplex PCR; TCRdb keeps only in-frame clonotypes and omits some of them. This table has about 130,000 clones, 80% to 90% appearing once. Sequenced input: PBMCs. The receptors stem from a male donor in good health and CMV-seropositive. The CDR3 runs from the conserved cysteine through the conserved F or W. A D gene is named only where the DNA matches it firmly. Part of the rows lack a size; the others show once, few, many or a class for expanded clones.

d_call	v_call	clone_size	j_call	cdr3_aa
-	TRBV30	-	TRBJ1-5	CAWSVGFGGSNQPQHF
-	TRBV30	few	TRBJ2-7	CAWSRDVWRDSYEQYF
-	TRBV5-4	few	TRBJ1-2	CASSSPGGQHYGYTF
-	TRBV6-6	-	TRBJ1-2	CASSYSQLREGYTF
TRBD1	TRBV5-1	-	TRBJ1-1	CASSLAGGAETEAFF
-	TRBV28	-	TRBJ2-7	CASSLSGGPTYEQYF
TRBD2	TRBV4-3	-	TRBJ2-7	CASSPPPLAGGYSGYEQYF
-	TRBV19	-	TRBJ1-5	CASRNSGRLGNQPQHF
TRBD1	TRBV30	-	TRBJ1-5	CAWSATDRGLKKHF
TRBD2	TRBV7-8	-	TRBJ2-5	CASSELAGAPYGQYF